This T cell receptor beta chain stems from a study of human T cells and chemical hapten exposure. Background on the study: Patients' scalps got diphenylcyclopropenone weekly throughout the approximately 25-week study. The patients, most of them female, presented with alopecia areata, totalis or universalis. Study observations and caveats: Expanded TCRs created a significantly greater count of big CDR3 similarity clusters than controls did.

From the RACE reads, TCRdb called clonotypes with MiXCR, one entry per CDR3 protein. The sample comprises approximately 91,000 distinct CDR3 sequences, around 10% of which are singletons, and 1.6% rests with the top ten. Time point defined: patch test 2, 6 weeks after DPC sensitization. Regarding treatment: therapeutic diphenylcyclopropenone sensitization with weekly scalp DPC. Alopecia patients between 18 and 70 years old and suitable for DPC were used as donors. This clonotype was detected ten times or more. The antigen remains unidentified. The CDR3 runs 15 residues. CDR1 and CDR2 from the germline V gene are SGHTA and FQGNSA. Deletions cut 4 bases from V and 4 bases from J, with 13 bases between.

The source was whole blood, collected in connection with sensitization to the hapten diphenylcyclopropenone (DPC). This TCR came from a man in his late teens or twenties with alopecia areata. Some clones in this sample may be carry-over from other donors' samples. J is TRBJ2-2 and V is TRBV7-2; TRBD1 might be the D (6 bases). CDR3 in amino acids: CASSSPRRGTGELFF. CDR3 DNA: TGTGCCAGCAGCTCCCCCCGCAGGGGCACCGGGGAGCTGTTTTTT.